This T cell receptor (beta chain) was sequenced during a study of CD8+ T cells in alopecia areata. Study-wide context: Treated individuals took tofacitinib by mouth, 5 to 10 mg twice daily.

Once RNA had been extracted, it was reverse transcribed into cDNA to act as the sequencing template. The table came from immunoSEQ multiplex PCR; TCRdb's copy has only in-frame clones and leaves some out. The repertoire includes tens of thousands of clones, over 25% of them detected once, and 14% to 15% sits in the top ten. Study results and caveats: Resident alphabeta T-cell populations of normal skin are likewise subject to sequencing in scalp samples.

This clone was observed a handful of times. Its antigen is not identified. Trimming removed 3 bases at V and 2 bases at J, with 9 bases between. The CDR3 runs to 14 residues. Germline loops: CDR1 SGDLS, CDR2 YYNGEE. The treatment here: oral pan-JAK inhibitor, 5-10 mg twice daily. The TCR comes from a human donor with alopecia areata. This specimen consisted of CD8+ T cells sorted from blood, obtained at week 4, from a patient treated with tofacitinib. J is TRBJ1-5 and V is TRBV9; D perhaps matches TRBD1 (5 bases). The CDR3 protein is CASSARDRNQPQHF. Here the CDR3 DNA reads TGTGCCAGCAGCGCCCGGGACCGCAATCAGCCCCAGCATTTT.